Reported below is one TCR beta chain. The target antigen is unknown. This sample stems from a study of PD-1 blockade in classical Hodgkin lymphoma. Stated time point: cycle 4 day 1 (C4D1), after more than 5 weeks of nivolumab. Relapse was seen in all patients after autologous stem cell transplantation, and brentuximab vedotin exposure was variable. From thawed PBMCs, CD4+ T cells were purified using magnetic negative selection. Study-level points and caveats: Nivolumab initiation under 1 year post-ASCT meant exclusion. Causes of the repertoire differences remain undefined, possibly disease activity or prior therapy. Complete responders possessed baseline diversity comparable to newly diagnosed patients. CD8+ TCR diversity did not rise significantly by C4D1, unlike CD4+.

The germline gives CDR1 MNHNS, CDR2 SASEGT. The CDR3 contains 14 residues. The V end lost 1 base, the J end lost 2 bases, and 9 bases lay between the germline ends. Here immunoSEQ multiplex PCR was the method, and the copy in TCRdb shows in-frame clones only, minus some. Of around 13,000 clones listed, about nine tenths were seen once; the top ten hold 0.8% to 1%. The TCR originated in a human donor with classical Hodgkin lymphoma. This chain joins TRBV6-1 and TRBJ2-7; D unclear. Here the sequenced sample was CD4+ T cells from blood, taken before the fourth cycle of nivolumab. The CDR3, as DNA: TGTGCCAGCAGTGAAGTCGCCAGCACCTACGAGCAGTACTTC. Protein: CASSEVASTYEQYF.